This TCR beta chain was retrieved from a study of T cell responses to AZD1222 COVID-19 vaccine. Overall study findings and caveats: Sampling that yielded the repertoires occurred only after the peak T cell response. Clonal diversity may have been underestimated, and the donors were mostly white British, with more females than males.

With respect to this clone: Its matching antigen is unknown.

The table came from immunoSEQ multiplex PCR; TCRdb's copy has only in-frame clones and leaves some out. The sample has 150,000 or so clones; about 88% are singletons. Germline-derived CDR1 and CDR2 are LNHDA and SQIVND (reference sequence). The V end lost 4 bases, the J end lost 2 bases, and 12 bases lay between the germline ends. This CDR3 contains 14 residues. The chain links TRBV19 to TRBJ2-7; perhaps TRBD2 as D (6 bases). The TCR originated in an adult in good health. The source was peripheral blood, collected on day 0 of AZD1222 vaccination. CDR3 DNA: TGTGCCAGTAGTACATCGGGGGATACCTACGAGCAGTACTTC. Translating it yields CASSTSGDTYEQYF.